The sequence of this T cell receptor (beta chain) was determined in a study of PD-1 blockade in classical Hodgkin lymphoma. Study-wide points: Newly diagnosed patients were reported to start with lower TCR diversity than healthy donors. Patients who initiated nivolumab within 1 year of ASCT were excluded. Possible causes of repertoire differences, disease activity or prior therapy, remain undefined. Compared with baseline, CD4+ but not CD8+ TCR diversity had risen significantly by C4D1.

Concerning this clone itself: The target antigen is unknown.

All trial patients relapsed after autologous stem cell transplantation. Produced via immunoSEQ multiplex PCR; TCRdb's table is partial and in-frame only. This table has around 46,000 clones, 80% appearing once. CDR3 length: 15 residues. V and J are TRBV21-1 and TRBJ2-7; the table's D call of TRBD2 was not tested on the DNA. TRBV21-1 is annotated as a pseudogene. This clonotype was sampled from a human donor with classical Hodgkin lymphoma. Material: peripheral blood mononuclear cells (PBMCs), obtained before the second cycle of nivolumab. The CDR3 loop is CASSLSGLAGGEQYF. CDR3 bases: TGTGCCAGCAGTTTATCCGGGCTAGCGGGAGGCGAGCAGTACTTC.